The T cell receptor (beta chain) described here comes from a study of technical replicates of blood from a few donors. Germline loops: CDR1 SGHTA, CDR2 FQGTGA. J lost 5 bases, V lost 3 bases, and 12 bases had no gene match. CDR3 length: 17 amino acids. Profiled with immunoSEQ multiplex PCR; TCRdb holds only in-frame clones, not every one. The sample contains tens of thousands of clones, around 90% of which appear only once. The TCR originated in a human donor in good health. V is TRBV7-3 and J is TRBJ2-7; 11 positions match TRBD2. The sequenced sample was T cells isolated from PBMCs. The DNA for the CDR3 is TGTGCCAGCAGCTTTTTGGTGACTAGCGGGATTCCCCACGAGCAGTACTTC. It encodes CASSFLVTSGIPHEQYF. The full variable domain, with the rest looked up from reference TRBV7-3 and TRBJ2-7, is GAGVSQTPSNKVTEKGKYVELRCDPISGHTALYWYRQSLGQGPEFLIYFQGTGAADDSGLPNDRFFAVRPEGSVSTLKIQRTERGDSAVYLCASSFLVTSGIPHEQYFGPGTRLTVT.